The 14 T cell receptor beta chains reported below all come from one sample, sequenced in a study of blood T cell repertoires in COVID-19. Method: immunoSEQ multiplex PCR; TCRdb's copy keeps in-frame clones and lacks some. The sample records about 36,000 clones, roughly 77% being singletons. The sample comprised peripheral blood. All receptors derive from a human donor in a cohort sampled during active or convalescent COVID-19. The donor label of this sample is uncertain.

The chain recombines TRBV30 with TRBJ2-5, with TRBD2 matching over 14 bases. CDR3 length: 16 amino acids. Germline CDR1 is GTSNPN and CDR2 is SVGIG (reference sequence). The V segment lost 2 bases and the J segment 5 bases; nucleotides outside the gene matches: 7. For the CDR3, the DNA is TGTGCCTGGAGTATCGGACTAGCGGGAGGAGGGGAGACCCAGTACTTC. This translates into CAWSIGLAGGGETQYF.

CDR3 sequence: CASTLTDSPTGELFF. In DNA form, the CDR3 reads TGTGCCAGCACCCTTACGGACTCACCCACCGGGGAGCTGTTTTTT. The rearrangement joins TRBV7-8 to TRBJ2-2; D is possibly TRBD2 (5 bases). Trimming pared 7 bases from V and 4 bases from J, leaving 16 bases between. This CDR3 contains 15 residues. Germline lookup yields CDR1 SGHVS and CDR2 FQNEAQ.

The chain carries TRBV11-2 and TRBJ2-7; unclear D gene. The germline V gene encodes CDR1 SGHAT and CDR2 FQNNGV. V lost 5 bases, J lost 0 bases, and 8 bases lay in between. The CDR3 is made up of 13 amino acids. CDR3 sequence reads: CASSLQTSYEQYF. CDR3 nucleotide sequence: TGTGCCAGCAGCCTACAGACCTCCTACGAGCAGTACTTC.

The chain joins TRBV5-4 to TRBJ1-3; D perhaps matches TRBD1 (5 bases). V gave up 2 bases and J gave up 0 bases, with 12 bases separating them. The CDR3 consists of 16 residues. Looked up from germline, CDR1 is SGHNT and CDR2 is YYREEE (reference sequence). CDR3 nucleotides: TGTGCCAGCAGCTTCGCAGGGCGGAACTCTGGAAACACCATATATTTT. Protein: CASSFAGRNSGNTIYF.

This rearrangement joins TRBV7-2 to TRBJ2-7, with 9 bases matching TRBD2. The ends lost 4 bases at V and 3 bases at J; junction bases unmatched: 7. CDR3 length: 15 residues. Looked up from germline, CDR1 is SGHTA and CDR2 is FQGNSA. CDR3 sequence: CASSSGTSRNYEQYF. DNA of the CDR3: TGTGCCAGCAGCTCCGGGACTAGCCGGAACTACGAGCAGTACTTC.

This clone was recorded once. This chain's CDR3 is CASSRDMGEKLFF. The CDR3 coding sequence is TGTGCCAGCAGTAGGGACATGGGGGAAAAACTGTTTTTT. The rearrangement links TRBV25-1 to TRBJ1-4, with a tentative D call TRBD1 (6 bases). The germline gives CDR1 MGHDK, CDR2 SYGVNS. Trimming took off 5 bases at V and 8 bases at J, with 12 bases between the two ends. The CDR3 contains 13 residues.

The chain couples TRBV2 to TRBJ2-1; D remains ambiguous. V shed 4 bases and J shed 8 bases, with 6 bases lying between them. This CDR3 contains 11 residues. Germline loops: CDR1 SNHLY, CDR2 FYNNEI. This chain's CDR3 is CASSVIDEQFF. The DNA for the CDR3 is TGTGCCAGCAGTGTTATAGATGAGCAGTTCTTC.

The chain is built from TRBV3-1 (or the pseudogene TRBV3-2) and TRBJ2-1, with unresolved D. Trimming removed 8 bases from V and 5 bases from J, with 13 bases in between. This CDR3 is built from 13 residues. Looked up from germline, CDR1 is LGHDT and CDR2 is YNNKEL (reference sequence). The CDR3 reads CASGVLTHNEQFF. The CDR3 DNA is TGTGCCAGCGGAGTCCTAACTCACAATGAGCAGTTCTTC.

The chain couples TRBV6-5 to TRBJ2-1, with TRBD2 identical over 8 bases. V gave up 8 bases and J gave up 12 bases; unmatched junction bases: 12. CDR3 length equals 13 residues. The germline gives CDR1 MNHEY, CDR2 SVGAGI. CDR3 in amino acids: CASRGPPGGRQFF. The CDR3 nucleotides read TGTGCCAGCCGAGGGCCGCCGGGAGGGAGGCAGTTCTTC.

The rearrangement joins TRBV7-6 to TRBJ1-1; D not certain. Germline V gene data show CDR1 as SGHVS and CDR2 as FNYEAQ. V was pared by 0 bases and J by 4 bases, with 6 bases between. The CDR3 length is 13 residues. The CDR3 loop is CASSLAGVTEAFF. As DNA, the CDR3 is TGTGCCAGCAGCTTAGCCGGGGTCACTGAAGCTTTCTTT.

The gene calls are TRBV4-1 and TRBJ1-1, with D perhaps TRBD1 (5 bases). Trimming shortened V by 4 bases and J by 0 bases, and 15 bases separated the two germline ends. The CDR3 has 16 residues. Germline CDR1 is MGHRA and CDR2 is YSYEKL. The CDR3 DNA reads TGCGCCAGCAGCCGAGGGGAGGGGATCATGAACACTGAAGCTTTCTTT. This encodes CASSRGEGIMNTEAFF.

The rearrangement joins TRBV24-1 to TRBJ1-2, with D hard to call. The CDR3 totals 14 residues. The V gene's germline CDR1 is KGHDR and CDR2 SFDVKD. Between the trimmed V and J ends, which lost 4 bases and 5 bases, there was a span of 13 bases. The CDR3 sequence: CATSDLNRLYGYTF. CDR3 DNA sequence: TGTGCCACCAGTGACCTAAATCGTCTATATGGCTACACCTTC.

This clone was counted once. This sequence joins TRBV3-1 (or the pseudogene TRBV3-2) and TRBJ2-7, with D tentatively TRBD2 (6 bases). Germline V gene data show CDR1 as LGHDT and CDR2 as YNNKEL (reference sequence). Between the trimmed V and J ends, which lost 4 bases and 4 bases, there was a span of 20 bases. The CDR3 loop spans 16 amino acids. CDR3 in DNA: TGTGCCAGCAGCCCTCCGGGAGCGCCAAGGACGTACGAGCAGTACTTC. Protein: CASSPPGAPRTYEQYF.

This chain joins TRBV5-6 and TRBJ2-5, with TRBD1 identical over 12 bases. Germline V gene lookup returns CDR1 SGHDT and CDR2 YYEEEE. This CDR3 has 16 amino acids. J lost 4 bases, V lost 2 bases, and 6 bases had no gene match. Here the CDR3 reads CASSLGTGGQGETQYF. The CDR3 nucleotides are TGTGCCAGCAGCTTAGGGACAGGGGGCCAGGGAGAGACCCAGTACTTC. The variable domain in full, with the rest retrieved from reference TRBV5-6 and TRBJ2-5, is DAGVTQSPTHLIKTRGQQVTLRCSPKSGHDTVSWYQQALGQGPQFIFQYYEEEERQRGNFPDRFSGHQFPNYSSELNVNALLLGDSALYLCASSLGTGGQGETQYFGPGTRLLVL.